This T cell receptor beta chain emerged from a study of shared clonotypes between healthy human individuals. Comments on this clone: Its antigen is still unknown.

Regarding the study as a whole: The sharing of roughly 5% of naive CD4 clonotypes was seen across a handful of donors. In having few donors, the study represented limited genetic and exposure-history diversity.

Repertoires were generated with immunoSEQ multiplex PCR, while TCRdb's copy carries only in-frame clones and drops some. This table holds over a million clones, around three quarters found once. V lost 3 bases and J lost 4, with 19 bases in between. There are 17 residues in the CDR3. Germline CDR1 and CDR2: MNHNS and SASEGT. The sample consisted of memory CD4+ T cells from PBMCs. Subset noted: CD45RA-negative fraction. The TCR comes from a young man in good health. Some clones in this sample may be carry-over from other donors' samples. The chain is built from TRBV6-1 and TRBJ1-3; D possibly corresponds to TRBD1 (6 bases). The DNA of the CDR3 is TGTGCCAGCAGTGAGCGTATACAGGGTTATGGCGGAAACACCATATATTTT. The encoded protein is CASSERIQGYGGNTIYF.